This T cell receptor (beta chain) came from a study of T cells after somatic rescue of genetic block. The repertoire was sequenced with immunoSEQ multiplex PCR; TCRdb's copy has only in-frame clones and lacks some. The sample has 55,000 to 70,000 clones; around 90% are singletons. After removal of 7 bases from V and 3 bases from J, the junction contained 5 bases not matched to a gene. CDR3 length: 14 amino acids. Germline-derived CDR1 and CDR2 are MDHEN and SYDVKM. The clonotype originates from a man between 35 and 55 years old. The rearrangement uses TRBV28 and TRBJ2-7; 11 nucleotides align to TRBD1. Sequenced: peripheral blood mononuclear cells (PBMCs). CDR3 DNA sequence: TGTGCCAGCAAGGGGACAGGGGGTCGCTACGAGCAGTACTTC. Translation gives CASKGTGGRYEQYF. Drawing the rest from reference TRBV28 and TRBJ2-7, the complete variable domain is DVKVTQSSRYLVKRTGEKVFLECVQDMDHENMFWYRQDPGLGLRLIYFSYDVKMKEKGDIPEGYSVSREKKERFSLILESASTNQTSMYLCASKGTGGRYEQYFGPGTRLTVT.